This TCR beta chain was sequenced in a study of control samples from healthy donors and cancer patients. Only in-frame clones appear in the TCRdb table, and some are missing; sequencing was by immunoSEQ multiplex PCR. The data contain around 51,000 clones, 80% of them singletons. The length of the CDR3 is 15 residues. Germline CDR1 MNHEY, CDR2 SVGAGI. V lost 6 bases and J lost 5, with 19 bases in between. The origin of this receptor is a man between 65 and 85 years old in good health. The sample comprised blood. The chain carries TRBV6-5 and TRBJ1-2, with D possibly being TRBD1 (6 bases). The CDR3 region is CASSRNRDTVYGYTF. As DNA, the CDR3 is TGTGCCAGCAGCCGAAATCGGGACACAGTATATGGCTACACCTTC.